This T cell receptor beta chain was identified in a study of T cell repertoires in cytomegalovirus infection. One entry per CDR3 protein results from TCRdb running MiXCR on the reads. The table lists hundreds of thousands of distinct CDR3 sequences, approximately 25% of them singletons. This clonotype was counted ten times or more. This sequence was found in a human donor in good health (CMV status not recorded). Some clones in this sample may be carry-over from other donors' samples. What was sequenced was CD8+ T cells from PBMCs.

The CDR3 coding sequence is TGCGCCAGCAGCCCGAGCCTACAGGGGAACACTGAAGCTTTCTTT. Translation gives CASSPSLQGNTEAFF. The chain employs TRBV5-1 and TRBJ1-1, with D perhaps TRBD1 (6 bases). Trimming removed 4 bases at V and 1 base at J, with 14 bases between. The germline gives CDR1 SGHRS, CDR2 YFSETQ. This CDR3 has 15 amino acids.